Below, 24 T cell receptor beta chains from the same sample are listed, as sequenced in a study of early T cells in non-severe SARS-CoV-2 infection. TCRdb analysed the 5' RACE reads with MiXCR anew, one entry per CDR3 protein. Among roughly 80,000 distinct CDR3 sequences listed, around an eighth were seen once. Source material: whole blood. These receptors were taken from an adult who was a healthcare worker with PCR-confirmed SARS-CoV-2 infection or an uninfected control (not recorded which).

The CDR3 loop is CASSFSQISETQYF. As DNA, the CDR3 is TGTGCCAGCAGCTTCTCACAAATCTCAGAGACCCAGTACTTC. The chain uses TRBV7-2 and TRBJ2-5, with unresolved D. Trimming removed 3 bases from V and 4 bases from J, with 12 bases in between. CDR1 and CDR2 from the germline V gene are SGHTA and FQGNSA. CDR3 length: 14 amino acids.

This rearrangement joins TRBV13 to TRBJ2-7; TRBD1 aligns across 8 bases. Germline assignment: CDR1 PRHDT and CDR2 FYEKMQ (reference sequence). The length of the CDR3 is 13 residues. The V and J ends lost 4 bases and 4 bases, in that order; junction bases with no gene match: 3. In DNA, the CDR3 is TGTGCCAGCAGCTCTGGACAGGGTTACGAGCAGTACTTC. Translating gives CASSSGQGYEQYF.

This clonotype was detected a few times. The chain carries TRBV15 and TRBJ2-5; D gene uncertain. The CDR3 consists of 14 residues. Germline-derived CDR1 and CDR2 are LNHNV and YYDKDF (reference sequence). V lost 2 bases and J lost 5, with 12 bases in between. CDR3: CATSRLPDAETQYF. The CDR3 DNA is TGTGCCACCAGCAGACTTCCAGACGCGGAGACCCAGTACTTC. Complete variable domain (other parts from reference TRBV15 and TRBJ2-5): DAMVIQNPRYQVTQFGKPVTLSCSQTLNHNVMYWYQQKSSQAPKLLFHYYDKDFNNEADTPDNFQSRRPNTSFCFLDIRSPGLGDTAMYLCATSRLPDAETQYFGPGTRLLVL.

In its sample, this clonotype was seen a few times. The chain carries TRBV6-6 and TRBJ1-2; D unresolved. With 0 bases removed from V and 6 bases from J, the gap between germline ends came to 8 bases. CDR3 size: 13 residues. Per the germline V gene, CDR1 is MNHNY and CDR2 is SVGAGI (reference sequence). Here the CDR3 DNA reads TGTGCCAGCAGTTACTCGATGCAGGATGGCTACACCTTC. As protein: CASSYSMQDGYTF.

The chain joins TRBV12-3 or TRBV12-4 to TRBJ2-7, with a weak D call TRBD2 (6 bases). The CDR3 length is 14 residues. V lost 7 bases to trimming and J lost 2 bases, with 15 bases between them. This chain's CDR3 is CASTEGGRTYEQYF. For the CDR3, the DNA is TGTGCCAGCACGGAGGGTGGGAGGACCTACGAGCAGTACTTC.

This clonotype came up many times. The gene calls are TRBV5-1 and TRBJ2-1; TRBD2 matches 12 bases. CDR3 length equals 16 residues. Looked up from germline, CDR1 is SGHRS and CDR2 is YFSETQ. The ends lost 4 bases at V and 0 bases at J; junction bases unmatched: 2. CDR3 nucleotides: TGCGCCAGCAGCACGGGACTAGCGGGCTCCTACAATGAGCAGTTCTTC. As protein: CASSTGLAGSYNEQFF. The entire variable domain, with the rest obtained from reference TRBV5-1 and TRBJ2-1, is as follows: KAGVTQTPRYLIKTRGQQVTLSCSPISGHRSVSWYQQTPGQGLQFLFEYFSETQRNKGNFPGRFSGRQFSNSRSEMNVSTLELGDSALYLCASSTGLAGSYNEQFFGPGTRLTVL.

This clonotype has just a few counts. The chain has TRBV5-1 and TRBJ1-4; 8 bases are shared with TRBD1. With 7 bases clipped from V and 5 bases from J, the junction kept 4 bases outside the gene matches. CDR1 and CDR2 (germline): SGHRS, YFSETQ. This CDR3 region has 13 residues. Written as DNA, the CDR3 is TGCGCCAGCCGGACAGGGTTCAATGAAAAACTGTTTTTT. Protein product: CASRTGFNEKLFF.

This clonotype showed up many times. This chain joins TRBV29-1 and TRBJ2-5; no firm D call. V was clipped by 1 base and J by 4 bases, with 7 bases between them. This CDR3 has 12 amino acids. CDR1 SQVTM and CDR2 ANQGSEA come from the germline V gene. DNA of the CDR3: TGCAGCGTTGAAGGAGGTGGAGAGACCCAGTACTTC. Residues: CSVEGGGETQYF.

The CDR3 nucleotides read TGCAGCGTCACGACTAGTTTTGAGCAGTACTTC. This codes for CSVTTSFEQYF. This rearrangement joins TRBV29-1 to TRBJ2-7; the D gene is possibly TRBD2 (6 bases). The CDR3 is 11 amino acids. Trimming stripped 6 bases from V and 7 bases from J, with 13 bases between. Per the germline V gene, CDR1 is SQVTM and CDR2 is ANQGSEA.

There are many counts of this clonotype. This chain joins TRBV20-1 and TRBJ2-7, with D possibly matching TRBD1 (7 bases). This CDR3 is built from 13 residues. Between the trimmed V and J ends, which lost 6 bases and 4 bases, there was a span of 16 bases. Germline V CDR1 and CDR2: DFQATT, SNEGSKA (reference sequence). CDR3 loop: CSAAGGNSYEQYF. Here the CDR3 DNA reads TGCAGTGCCGCAGGGGGGAATTCTTACGAGCAGTACTTC.

This clonotype came up many times. The chain couples TRBV7-9 to TRBJ2-1; 8 positions agree with TRBD1. The CDR3 loop spans 15 amino acids. CDR1 is SEHNR and CDR2 is FQNEAQ in the germline V gene (reference sequence). V lost 4 bases to trimming and J lost 5 bases; unmatched junction nucleotides: 7. The CDR3 DNA reads as TGTGCCAGCAGCTGGGAGGACAGGGCCCACAATGAGCAGTTCTTC. Its translation is CASSWEDRAHNEQFF.

V and J are TRBV7-9 and TRBJ1-2; D gene uncertain. V was pared by 1 base and J by 8 bases, with 14 bases between. This CDR3 has 14 residues. CDR1 is SEHNR, CDR2 FQNEAQ, per germline (reference sequence). The chain's CDR3 is CASSLGGHNEGYTF. In DNA form, the CDR3 reads TGTGCCAGCAGCTTAGGAGGCCATAACGAGGGCTACACCTTC.

This clonotype was observed a handful of times. In nucleotides, the CDR3 is TGTGCCATCAGTGAGACAGCCAACTATGGCTACACCTTC. Its protein is CAISETANYGYTF. J is TRBJ1-2 and V is TRBV10-3; D unclear. Per germline, CDR1 ENHRY and CDR2 SYGVKD. With 2 bases removed from V and 2 bases from J, the gap between germline ends came to 6 bases. The CDR3 has 13 amino acids.

This clonotype was observed a few times. V is TRBV6-1 and J is TRBJ2-1, with a possible D match to TRBD1 (5 bases). Germline V gene sequence: CDR1 MNHNS, CDR2 SASEGT. V shed 4 bases and J shed 4 bases, with 11 bases lying between them. The CDR3 length is 14 residues. For the CDR3, the DNA is TGTGCCAGCAGTGCTCCGACAGAATACAATGAGCAGTTCTTC. Its translation: CASSAPTEYNEQFF.

This clonotype was recorded at least ten times. The CDR3 protein is CASRNSGVGYEQYF. CDR3 DNA: TGTGCCAGTAGGAATAGCGGGGTTGGCTACGAGCAGTACTTC. The chain has TRBV19 and TRBJ2-7, with 8 bases identical to TRBD2. V lost 6 bases, J lost 3 bases, and 7 bases stayed unmatched. Germline-derived CDR1 and CDR2 are LNHDA and SQIVND (reference sequence). The CDR3 length is 14 residues.

This clonotype was counted at least ten times. Since no conserved phenylalanine or tryptophan closes the CDR3, a read error is the likely cause. The limits of the CDR3 on the DNA are not certain, so only TCRdb's listed CDR3 is given. V is TRBV23-1 and J is TRBJ1-5; TRBD1, the D gene given by the table, was not confirmed from the DNA. TRBV23-1 falls under the ORF class, with uncertain function. The CDR3 extends over 12 residues, inclusive of both ends. CDR3 region: CASSQLKRGRGL.

CDR3 DNA sequence: TGTGCCAGCAGTGGCTATACAGGGGCCGGAAACACCATATATTTT. It translates to CASSGYTGAGNTIYF. V usage is TRBV6-5 and J usage is TRBJ1-3, with 7 bases matching TRBD1. Germline V CDR1 and CDR2: MNHEY, SVGAGI. The CDR3 extends over 15 amino acids. The V and J ends lost 5 bases and 4 bases, in that order; junction bases with no gene match: 8.

V is TRBV5-5 and J is TRBJ2-7, with D possibly matching TRBD1 (5 bases). CDR1 and CDR2 from the germline V gene are SGHKS and YYEKEE (reference sequence). V lost 1 base, J lost 2 bases, and 13 bases lay in between. The CDR3 runs to 15 residues. Here the CDR3 reads CASSLTDSRAYEQYF. CDR3 DNA sequence: TGTGCCAGCAGCTTGACCGACAGCCGCGCCTACGAGCAGTACTTC.

This clonotype was seen at least ten times. The chain has TRBV7-9 and TRBJ2-1; D is unresolved. Germline values: CDR1 SEHNR, CDR2 FQNEAQ (reference sequence). V was shortened by 4 bases and J by 15 bases, with 13 bases between the two germline ends. The CDR3 has 11 residues. The chain's CDR3 is CASSSGSAGFF. The CDR3, as DNA: TGTGCCAGCAGCTCCGGTTCGGCCGGGTTCTTC. The full variable domain, its missing parts supplied by reference TRBV7-9 and TRBJ2-1, is DTGVSQNPRHKITKRGQNVTFRCDPISEHNRLYWYRQTLGQGPEFLTYFQNEAQLEKSRLLSDRFSAERPKGSFSTLEIQRTEQGDSAMYLCASSSGSAGFFGPGTRLTVL.

The genes are TRBV20-1 and TRBJ2-1; TRBD2 matches 12 bases. In germline, CDR1 is DFQATT, CDR2 SNEGSKA (reference sequence). With 0 bases clipped from V and 8 bases from J, the junction kept 11 bases outside the gene matches. The CDR3 spans 17 residues. CDR3 protein: CSARDRMTSGSGYEQFF. The DNA of the CDR3 is TGCAGTGCTAGAGATCGGATGACTAGCGGGAGCGGCTATGAGCAGTTCTTC.

This chain links TRBV6-5 with TRBJ2-3; 7 bases align to TRBD2. Losses at the gene ends were 5 bases for V and 5 bases for J; bases not matched to a gene: 7. The V gene's germline CDR1 is MNHEY and CDR2 SVGAGI. The CDR3 consists of 14 residues. The CDR3 sequence is CASSAGGGGDTQYF. In nucleotides, the CDR3 is TGTGCCAGCAGTGCCGGCGGGGGTGGAGATACGCAGTATTTT.

This clonotype was seen ten or more times. V gene TRBV29-1 combines with J gene TRBJ1-2; unclear D gene. The CDR3 is 14 amino acids. Germline loops: CDR1 SQVTM, CDR2 ANQGSEA. The germline V and J ends were trimmed by 4 bases and 0 bases, with 12 bases remaining between them. The CDR3 region is CSVVEGNPNYGYTF. The CDR3 coding sequence is TGCAGCGTTGTCGAAGGAAACCCTAACTATGGCTACACCTTC.

This clonotype was seen repeatedly, ten times or more. The chain carries TRBV12-3 or TRBV12-4 and TRBJ1-5; D is undetermined. The CDR3 loop spans 13 amino acids. Trimming removed 3 bases from V and 2 bases from J, with 5 bases in between. CDR3 bases: TGTGCCAGCAGTTTTTCGGGCAATCAGCCCCAGCATTTT. It yields the protein CASSFSGNQPQHF.

This clonotype was seen ten or more times. V and J are TRBV18 and TRBJ2-7; 8 bases are shared with TRBD2. V trimming: 3 bases; J trimming: 2 bases; junction bases outside the gene matches: 3. There are 14 residues in the CDR3. Germline V gives CDR1 KGHSH, CDR2 LQKENI. The CDR3 nucleotides read TGTGCCAGCTCACCTGGAGCGGGGGCCTACGAGCAGTACTTC. It translates to CASSPGAGAYEQYF.